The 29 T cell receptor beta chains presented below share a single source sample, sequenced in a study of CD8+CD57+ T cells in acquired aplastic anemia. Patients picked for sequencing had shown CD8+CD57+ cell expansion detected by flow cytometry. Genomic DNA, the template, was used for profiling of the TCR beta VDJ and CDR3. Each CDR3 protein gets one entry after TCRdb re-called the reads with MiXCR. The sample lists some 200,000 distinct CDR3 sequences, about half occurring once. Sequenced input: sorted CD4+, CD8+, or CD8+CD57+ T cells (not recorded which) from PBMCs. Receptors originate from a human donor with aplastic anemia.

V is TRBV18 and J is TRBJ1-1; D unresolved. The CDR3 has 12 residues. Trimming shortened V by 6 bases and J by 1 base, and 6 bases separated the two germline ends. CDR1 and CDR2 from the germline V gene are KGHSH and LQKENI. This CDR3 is CASSGENTEAFF. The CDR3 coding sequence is TGTGCCAGCTCCGGGGAGAACACTGAAGCTTTCTTT.

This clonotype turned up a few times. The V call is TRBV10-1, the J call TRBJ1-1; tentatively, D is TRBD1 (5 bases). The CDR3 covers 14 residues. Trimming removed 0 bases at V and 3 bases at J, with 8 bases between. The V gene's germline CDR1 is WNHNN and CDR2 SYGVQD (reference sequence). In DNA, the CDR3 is TGCGCCAGCAGTGAGTCGCGGGGCCACACTGAAGCTTTCTTT. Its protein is CASSESRGHTEAFF.

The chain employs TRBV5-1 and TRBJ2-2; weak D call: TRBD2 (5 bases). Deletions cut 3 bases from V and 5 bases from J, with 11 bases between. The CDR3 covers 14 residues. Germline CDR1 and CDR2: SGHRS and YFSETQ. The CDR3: CASSSDPGTGELFF. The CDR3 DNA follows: TGCGCCAGCAGCTCGGATCCGGGGACCGGGGAGCTGTTTTTT.

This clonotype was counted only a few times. The CDR3 protein is CASQRGGLNEQFF. Written as DNA, the CDR3 is TGTGCCAGTCAGCGGGGGGGCCTGAATGAGCAGTTCTTC. This chain joins TRBV19 and TRBJ2-1; TRBD2 matches at 10 bases. This CDR3 comprises 13 residues. Germline V CDR1 and CDR2: LNHDA, SQIVND (reference sequence). J lost 7 bases, V lost 8 bases, and 5 bases had no gene match.

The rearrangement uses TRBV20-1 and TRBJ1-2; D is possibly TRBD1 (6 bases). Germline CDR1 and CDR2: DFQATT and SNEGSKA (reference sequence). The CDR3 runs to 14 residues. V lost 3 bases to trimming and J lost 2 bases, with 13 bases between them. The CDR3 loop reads CSASIRGGNYGYTF. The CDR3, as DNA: TGCAGTGCTAGCATTCGGGGGGGCAACTATGGCTACACCTTC.

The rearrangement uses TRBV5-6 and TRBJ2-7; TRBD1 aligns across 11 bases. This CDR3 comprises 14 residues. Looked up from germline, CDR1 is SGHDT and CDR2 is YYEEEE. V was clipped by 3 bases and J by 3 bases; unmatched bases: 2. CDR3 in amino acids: CASSWGTGGYEQYF. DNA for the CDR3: TGTGCCAGCAGCTGGGGGACAGGGGGCTACGAGCAGTACTTC.

The CDR3 DNA reads as TGCAGCGGTAGTCAACAGGGCACTGAGCAGTTCTTC. Translation gives CSGSQQGTEQFF. The chain links TRBV29-1 to TRBJ2-1; weak D call: TRBD1 (6 bases). Germline CDR1 reads SQVTM; CDR2 reads ANQGSEA. CDR3 size: 12 residues. With 7 bases removed from V and 9 bases from J, the gap between germline ends came to 16 bases.

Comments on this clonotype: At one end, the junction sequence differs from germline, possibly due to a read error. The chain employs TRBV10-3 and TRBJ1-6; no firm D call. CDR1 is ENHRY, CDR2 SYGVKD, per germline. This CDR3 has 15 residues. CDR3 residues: CASSYLGHYNSPLHF. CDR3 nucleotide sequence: TGTGCCAGCAGTTACTTAGGCCACTATAATTCACCCCTCCACTTT.

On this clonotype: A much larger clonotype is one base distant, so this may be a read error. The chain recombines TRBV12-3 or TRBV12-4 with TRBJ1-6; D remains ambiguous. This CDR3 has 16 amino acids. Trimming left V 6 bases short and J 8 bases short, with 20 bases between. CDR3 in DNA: TGTGCCAGCAGCCTAGGCGCCGGCAGGAATGATTCACCCCTCCACTTT. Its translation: CASSLGAGRNDSPLHF.

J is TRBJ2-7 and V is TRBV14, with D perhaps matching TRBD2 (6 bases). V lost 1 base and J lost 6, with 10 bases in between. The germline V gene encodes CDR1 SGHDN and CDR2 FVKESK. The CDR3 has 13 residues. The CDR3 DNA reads TGTGCCAGCAGCCAAGTGGGGGGTGGCGAGCAGTACTTC. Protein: CASSQVGGGEQYF.

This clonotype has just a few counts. Here the CDR3 reads CASSQHLKNTEAFF. CDR3 nucleotide sequence: TGTGCCAGCAGTCAACACCTCAAGAACACTGAAGCTTTCTTT. The gene calls are TRBV6-5 and TRBJ1-1; D call uncertain. The V end was cut by 5 bases, the J end by 1 base, with 11 bases between. This CDR3 region has 14 residues. Germline CDR1 reads MNHEY; CDR2 reads SVGAGI.

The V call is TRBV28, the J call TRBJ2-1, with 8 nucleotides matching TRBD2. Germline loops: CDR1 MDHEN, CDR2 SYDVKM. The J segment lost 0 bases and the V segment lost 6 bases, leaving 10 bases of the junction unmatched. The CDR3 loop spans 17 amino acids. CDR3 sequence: CASSAGGLDSSYNEQFF. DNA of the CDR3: TGTGCCAGCAGCGCGGGGGGTTTGGACTCCTCCTACAATGAGCAGTTCTTC.

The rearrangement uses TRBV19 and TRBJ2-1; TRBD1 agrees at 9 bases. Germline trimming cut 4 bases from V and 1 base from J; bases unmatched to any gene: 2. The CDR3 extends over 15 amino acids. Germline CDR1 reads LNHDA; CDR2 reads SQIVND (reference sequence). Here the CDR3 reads CASSTGTGSYNEQFF. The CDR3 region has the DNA TGTGCCAGTAGTACCGGGACAGGGTCCTACAATGAGCAGTTCTTC.

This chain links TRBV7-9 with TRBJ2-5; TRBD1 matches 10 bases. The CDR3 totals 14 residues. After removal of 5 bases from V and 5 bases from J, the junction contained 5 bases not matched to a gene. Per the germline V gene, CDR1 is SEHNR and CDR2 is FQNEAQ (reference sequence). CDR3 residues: CASSQDRGRETQYF. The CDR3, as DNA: TGTGCCAGCAGCCAGGACAGGGGGAGGGAGACCCAGTACTTC.

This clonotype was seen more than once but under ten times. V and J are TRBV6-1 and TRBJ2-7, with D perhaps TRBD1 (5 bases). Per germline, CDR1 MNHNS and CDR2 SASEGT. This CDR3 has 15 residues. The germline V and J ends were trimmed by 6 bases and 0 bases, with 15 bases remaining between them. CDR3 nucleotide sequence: TGTGCCAGCAGGGCTGACGACAGAGGCTCCTACGAGCAGTACTTC. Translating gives CASRADDRGSYEQYF.

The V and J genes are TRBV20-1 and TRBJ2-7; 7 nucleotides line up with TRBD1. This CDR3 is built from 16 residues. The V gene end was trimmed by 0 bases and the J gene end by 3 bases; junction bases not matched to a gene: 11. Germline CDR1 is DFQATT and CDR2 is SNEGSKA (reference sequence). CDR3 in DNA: TGCAGTGCTAGAGACGGACAGGTGGCATGGAACTACGAGCAGTACTTC. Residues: CSARDGQVAWNYEQYF.

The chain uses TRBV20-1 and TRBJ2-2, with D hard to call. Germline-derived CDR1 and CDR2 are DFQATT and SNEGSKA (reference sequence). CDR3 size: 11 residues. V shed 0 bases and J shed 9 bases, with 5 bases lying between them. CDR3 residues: CSARDARELFF. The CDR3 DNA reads TGCAGTGCTAGAGACGCGCGGGAGCTGTTTTTT.

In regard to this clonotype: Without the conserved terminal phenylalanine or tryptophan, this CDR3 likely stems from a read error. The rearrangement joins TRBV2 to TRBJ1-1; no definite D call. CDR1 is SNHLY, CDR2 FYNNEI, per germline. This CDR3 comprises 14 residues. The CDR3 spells CAGSPELQNTEAFL. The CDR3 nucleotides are TGTGCCGGCAGTCCGGAACTCCAGAACACTGAAGCTTTCCTT.

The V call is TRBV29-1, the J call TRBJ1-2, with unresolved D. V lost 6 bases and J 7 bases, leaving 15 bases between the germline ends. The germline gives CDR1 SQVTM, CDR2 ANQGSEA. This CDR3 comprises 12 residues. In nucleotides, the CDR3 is TGCAGCGTCGAGGGAAGGGAGAGTGGCTACACCTTC. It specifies CSVEGRESGYTF.

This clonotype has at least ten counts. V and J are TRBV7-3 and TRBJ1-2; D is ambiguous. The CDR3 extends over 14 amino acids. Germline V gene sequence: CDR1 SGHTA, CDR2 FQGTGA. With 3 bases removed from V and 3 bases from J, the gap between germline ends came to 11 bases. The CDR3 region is CASSFRAGDYGYTF. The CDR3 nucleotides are TGTGCCAGCAGCTTTCGCGCCGGGGACTATGGCTACACCTTC.

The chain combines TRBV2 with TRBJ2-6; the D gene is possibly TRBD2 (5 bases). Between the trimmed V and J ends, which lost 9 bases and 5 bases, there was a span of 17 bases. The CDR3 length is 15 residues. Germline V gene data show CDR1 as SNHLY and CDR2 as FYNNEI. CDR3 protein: CARSGMDFRANVLTF. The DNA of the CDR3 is TGTGCCAGAAGCGGAATGGACTTCCGGGCCAACGTCCTGACTTTC.

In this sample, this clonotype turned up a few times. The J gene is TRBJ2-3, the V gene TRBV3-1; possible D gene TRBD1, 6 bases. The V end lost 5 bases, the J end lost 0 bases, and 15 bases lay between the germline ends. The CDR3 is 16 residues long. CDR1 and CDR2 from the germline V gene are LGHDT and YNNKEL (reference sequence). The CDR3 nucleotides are TGTGCCAGCAGCATAAGCAGGGGCCTAAGCACAGATACGCAGTATTTT. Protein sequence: CASSISRGLSTDTQYF.

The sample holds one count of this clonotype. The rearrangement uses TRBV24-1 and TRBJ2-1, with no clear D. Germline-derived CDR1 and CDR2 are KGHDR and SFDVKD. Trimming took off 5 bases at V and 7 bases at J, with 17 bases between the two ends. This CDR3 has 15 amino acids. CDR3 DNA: TGTGCCACCAGTGCGGGCAGGTTGGTACCGAATGAGCAGTTCTTC. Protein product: CATSAGRLVPNEQFF.

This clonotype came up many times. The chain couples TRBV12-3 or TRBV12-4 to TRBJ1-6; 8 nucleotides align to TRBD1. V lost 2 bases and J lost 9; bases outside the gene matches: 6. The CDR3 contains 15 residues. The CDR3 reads CASSLKSQGASPLHF. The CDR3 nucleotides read TGTGCCAGCAGTTTAAAAAGTCAGGGGGCTTCACCCCTCCACTTT.

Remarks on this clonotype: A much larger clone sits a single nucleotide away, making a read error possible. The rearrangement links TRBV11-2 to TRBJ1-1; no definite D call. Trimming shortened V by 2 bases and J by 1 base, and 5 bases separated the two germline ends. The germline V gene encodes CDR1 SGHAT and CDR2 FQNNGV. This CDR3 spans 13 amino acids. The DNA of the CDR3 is TGTGCCAGCAGCTTACAGAGGAACACTGAAGCTTTCTTT. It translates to CASSLQRNTEAFF.

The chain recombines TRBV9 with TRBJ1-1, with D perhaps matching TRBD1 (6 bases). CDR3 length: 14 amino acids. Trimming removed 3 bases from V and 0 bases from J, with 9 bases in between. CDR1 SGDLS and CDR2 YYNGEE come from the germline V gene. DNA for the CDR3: TGTGCCAGCAGCGAGGGGGTTATGAACACTGAAGCTTTCTTT. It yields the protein CASSEGVMNTEAFF.

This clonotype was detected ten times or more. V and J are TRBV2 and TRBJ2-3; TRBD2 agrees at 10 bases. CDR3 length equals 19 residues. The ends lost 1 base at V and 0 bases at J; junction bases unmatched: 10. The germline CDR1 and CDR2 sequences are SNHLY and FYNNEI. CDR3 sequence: CASSEGVAGGFISTDTQYF. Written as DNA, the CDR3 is TGTGCCAGCAGTGAAGGGGTAGCGGGGGGCTTTATTAGCACAGATACGCAGTATTTT.

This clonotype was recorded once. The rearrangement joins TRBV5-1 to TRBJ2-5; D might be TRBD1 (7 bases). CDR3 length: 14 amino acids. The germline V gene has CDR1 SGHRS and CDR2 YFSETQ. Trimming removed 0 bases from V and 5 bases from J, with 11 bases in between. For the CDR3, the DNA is TGCGCCAGCAGCTTGGAGACAGGGAGGGAGACCCAGTACTTC. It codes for CASSLETGRETQYF.

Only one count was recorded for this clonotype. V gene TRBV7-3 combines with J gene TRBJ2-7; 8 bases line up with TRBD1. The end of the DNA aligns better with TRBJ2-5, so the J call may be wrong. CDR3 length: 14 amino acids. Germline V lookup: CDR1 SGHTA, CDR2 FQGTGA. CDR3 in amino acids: CASSSRQGMETQYF. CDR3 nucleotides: TGTGCCAGCAGCTCCCGACAGGGGATGGAGACCCAGTACTTC.